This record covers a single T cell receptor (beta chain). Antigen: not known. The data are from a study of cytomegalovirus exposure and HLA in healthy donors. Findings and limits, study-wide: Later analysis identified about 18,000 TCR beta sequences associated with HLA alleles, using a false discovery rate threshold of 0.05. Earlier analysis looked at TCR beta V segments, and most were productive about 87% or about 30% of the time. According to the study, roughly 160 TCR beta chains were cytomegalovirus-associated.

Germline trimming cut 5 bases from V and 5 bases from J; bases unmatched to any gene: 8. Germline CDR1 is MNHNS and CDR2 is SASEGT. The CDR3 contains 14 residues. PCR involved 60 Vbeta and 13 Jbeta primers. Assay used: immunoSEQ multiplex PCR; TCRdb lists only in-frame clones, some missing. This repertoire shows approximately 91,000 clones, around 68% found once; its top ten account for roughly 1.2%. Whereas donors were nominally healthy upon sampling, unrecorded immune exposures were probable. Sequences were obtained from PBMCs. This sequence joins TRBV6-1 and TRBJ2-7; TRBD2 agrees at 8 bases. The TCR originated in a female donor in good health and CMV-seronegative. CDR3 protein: CASSKGTSFDEQYF. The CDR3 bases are TGTGCCAGCAGTAAGGGGACTAGTTTCGACGAGCAGTACTTC.